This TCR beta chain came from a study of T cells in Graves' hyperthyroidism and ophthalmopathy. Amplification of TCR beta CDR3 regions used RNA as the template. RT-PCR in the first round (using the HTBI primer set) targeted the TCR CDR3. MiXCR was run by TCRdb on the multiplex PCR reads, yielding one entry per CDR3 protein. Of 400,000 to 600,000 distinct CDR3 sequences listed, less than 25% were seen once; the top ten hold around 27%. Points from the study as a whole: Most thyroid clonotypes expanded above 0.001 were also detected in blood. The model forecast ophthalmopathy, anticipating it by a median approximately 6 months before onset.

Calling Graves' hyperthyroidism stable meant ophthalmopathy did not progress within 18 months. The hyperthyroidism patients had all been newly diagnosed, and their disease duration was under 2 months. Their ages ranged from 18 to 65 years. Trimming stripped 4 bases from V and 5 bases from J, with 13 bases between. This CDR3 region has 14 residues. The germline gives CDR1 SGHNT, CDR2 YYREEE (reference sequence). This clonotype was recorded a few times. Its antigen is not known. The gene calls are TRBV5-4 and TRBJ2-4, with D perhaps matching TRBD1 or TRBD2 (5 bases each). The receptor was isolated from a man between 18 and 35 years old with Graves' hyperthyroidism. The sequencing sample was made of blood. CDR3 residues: CASSRTLGENIQYF. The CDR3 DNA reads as TGTGCCAGCAGCCGAACCTTGGGGGAAAACATTCAGTACTTC.